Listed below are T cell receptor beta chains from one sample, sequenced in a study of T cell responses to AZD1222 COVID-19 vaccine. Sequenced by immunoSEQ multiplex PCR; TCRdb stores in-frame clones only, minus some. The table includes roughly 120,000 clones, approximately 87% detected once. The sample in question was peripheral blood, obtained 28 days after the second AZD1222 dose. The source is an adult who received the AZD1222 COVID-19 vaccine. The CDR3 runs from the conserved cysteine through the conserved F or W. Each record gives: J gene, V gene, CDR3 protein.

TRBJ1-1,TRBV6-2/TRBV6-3,CASTPEGAWGEAFF
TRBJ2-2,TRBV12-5,CASGFGLGGAENTGELFF
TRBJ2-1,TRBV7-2,CASSVGLAKNNEQFF
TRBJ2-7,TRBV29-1,CSVAGTGREQYF
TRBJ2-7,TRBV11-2,CANSLERGLAGYGEQYF
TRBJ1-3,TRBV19,CASTTSSGNTIYF
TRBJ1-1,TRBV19,CASSIRANTEAFF
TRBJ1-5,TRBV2,CASMDRTWDSNQPQHF
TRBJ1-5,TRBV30,CAWSNRGQGISPQHF
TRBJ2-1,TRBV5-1,CASSFGSSSGSSYNEQFF
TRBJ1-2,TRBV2,CASLPDRGSYGYTF